This T cell receptor (beta chain) was retrieved from a study of kidney transplant recipient with SARS-CoV-2 infection. This clonotype has a count of ten or more. TCRdb used MiXCR to reprocess the reads, holding one entry per CDR3 protein. The table records approximately 240,000 distinct CDR3 sequences, more than 25% of them present only once. The CDR3 runs 15 residues. Germline assignment: CDR1 LGHNA and CDR2 YNFKEQ. V was cut by 0 bases and J by 9 bases, with 15 bases left in between. The receptor was derived from a young adult male patient who had COVID-19 and was a kidney transplant recipient. Some T cells may arise from the graft donor. The sequencing here drew on a blood sample, taken at baseline and on day 111 from a kidney transplant recipient. The J gene is TRBJ2-1, the V gene TRBV4-2, with D perhaps matching TRBD2 (6 bases). The CDR3 sequence: CASSQDPKLAFEQFF. In nucleotides, the CDR3 is TGTGCCAGCAGCCAAGACCCCAAACTAGCTTTTGAGCAGTTCTTC.